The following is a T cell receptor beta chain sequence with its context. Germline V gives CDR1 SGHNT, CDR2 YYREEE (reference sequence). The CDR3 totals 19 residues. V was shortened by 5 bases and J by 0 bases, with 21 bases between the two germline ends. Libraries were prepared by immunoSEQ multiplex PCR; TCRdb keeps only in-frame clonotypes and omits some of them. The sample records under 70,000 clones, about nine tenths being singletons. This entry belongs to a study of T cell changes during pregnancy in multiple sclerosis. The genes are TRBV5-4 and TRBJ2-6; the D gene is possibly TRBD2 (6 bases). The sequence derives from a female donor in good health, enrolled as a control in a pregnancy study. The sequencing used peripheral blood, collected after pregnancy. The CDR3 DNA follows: TGTGCCAGCAGGGTAAAAGCGGGCGGTCCCTACTCTGGGGCCAACGTCCTGACTTTC. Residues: CASRVKAGGPYSGANVLTF.